This TCR beta chain was observed in a study of T cells after yellow fever vaccination. Turning to the study itself: Preparing low-cell-number fractions relied on SMART-Seq v4 Ultra Low Input.

This clonotype has ten or more counts. The antigen is unknown. TCRdb processed the 5' RACE reads anew with MiXCR; each CDR3 protein has one entry. The table shows under 200,000 distinct CDR3 sequences, with almost 7% occurring only once. The study, taken as a whole, reports: The booster response re-showed most primary clones: around 95% CD4, 88% CD8. Only a small proportion of the clonotypes turned up in both the CD4 and the CD8 compartments, likely arising from convergent recombination.

Looked up from germline, CDR1 is MGHRA and CDR2 is YSYEKL. The CDR3 runs 16 residues. V lost 2 bases and J lost 6, with 17 bases in between. The specimen comprised CD4+ T cells sorted from PBMCs, sampled 5 to 6 days after the first yellow fever vaccination. The J gene is TRBJ1-5, the V gene TRBV4-1, with D perhaps matching TRBD1 (5 bases). This clonotype was sampled from a man between 18 and 29 years old who received the YFV17D yellow fever vaccine. The CDR3 loop is CASSQFGRVDGQPQHF. CDR3 DNA sequence: TGCGCCAGCAGCCAATTCGGCAGGGTCGACGGTCAGCCCCAGCATTTT.